These 18 T cell receptor beta chains share one sample of origin, sequenced in a study of identical twins. One entry per CDR3 protein results from TCRdb running MiXCR on the 5' RACE reads. The sample comprises over 200,000 distinct CDR3 sequences, over 9.5% of which are singletons, and roughly 10% rests with the top ten. The sequenced sample was memory T cells sorted from blood. These receptors were obtained from a man in his fifties or sixties in good health.

This clonotype was counted at least ten times. The chain joins TRBV5-1 to TRBJ2-2; TRBD1 might be the D (5 bases). Germline values: CDR1 SGHRS, CDR2 YFSETQ. The V end lost 0 bases, the J end lost 4 bases, and 10 bases lay between the germline ends. This CDR3 region has 15 residues. CDR3 region: CASSLEDTPTGELFF. CDR3 DNA sequence: TGCGCCAGCAGCTTGGAGGACACCCCCACCGGGGAGCTGTTTTTT. Together with reference TRBV5-1 and TRBJ2-2, the CDR3 gives the full variable domain: KAGVTQTPRYLIKTRGQQVTLSCSPISGHRSVSWYQQTPGQGLQFLFEYFSETQRNKGNFPGRFSGRQFSNSRSEMNVSTLELGDSALYLCASSLEDTPTGELFFGEGSRLTVL.

This clonotype was found a few times. The chain employs TRBV7-3 and TRBJ1-2; D might be TRBD1 (6 bases). The CDR3 covers 13 residues. V was pared by 2 bases and J by 7 bases, with 11 bases between. CDR1 SGHTA and CDR2 FQGTGA come from the germline V gene. CDR3 DNA: TGTGCCAGCAGCTTAGACAGGAGCTCTGGCTACACCTTC. Protein sequence: CASSLDRSSGYTF.

This clonotype has a count of ten or more. This chain joins TRBV7-9 and TRBJ2-5; the D gene is possibly TRBD2 (6 bases). V lost 8 bases to trimming and J lost 1 base, with 14 bases between them. The CDR3 contains 14 residues. Germline V gene lookup returns CDR1 SEHNR and CDR2 FQNEAQ (reference sequence). DNA for the CDR3: TGTGCCAGCGCCAAGGGACTGGTCCAAGAGACCCAGTACTTC. It codes for CASAKGLVQETQYF.

V is TRBV4-2 and J is TRBJ2-3, with a possible D match to TRBD2 (6 bases). From germline, CDR1 is LGHNA and CDR2 YNFKEQ. With 4 bases removed from V and 3 bases from J, the gap between germline ends came to 23 bases. This CDR3 is 18 amino acids long. CDR3 in amino acids: CASSPTGRGSKGTDTQYF. The CDR3, as DNA: TGTGCCAGCAGCCCGACCGGGCGGGGCTCGAAGGGTACAGATACGCAGTATTTT.

Only a few counts were recorded for this clonotype. The CDR3 here is CASSVGGNDGTQYF. As DNA, the CDR3 is TGTGCCAGCAGCGTAGGAGGGAATGACGGGACCCAGTACTTC. The rearrangement uses TRBV9 and TRBJ2-5, with a tentative D call TRBD2 (5 bases). With 0 bases removed from V and 7 bases from J, the gap between germline ends came to 13 bases. This CDR3 comprises 14 residues. Germline V gene lookup returns CDR1 SGDLS and CDR2 YYNGEE.

The V call is TRBV28, the J call TRBJ2-2, with TRBD1 identical over 12 bases. V lost 4 bases, J lost 5 bases, and 8 bases stayed unmatched. The CDR3 sequence is 17 residues long. CDR1 is MDHEN, CDR2 SYDVKM, per germline. CDR3 protein: CASSSPGQGATTGELFF. For the CDR3, the DNA is TGTGCCAGCAGTTCCCCGGGACAGGGGGCTACAACCGGGGAGCTGTTTTTT.

This clonotype was seen a few times. Here the CDR3 DNA reads TGTGCCAGCAGCCCCCGGGACAATAGCAATCAGCCCCAGCATTTT. Its protein is CASSPRDNSNQPQHF. This chain uses TRBV28 with TRBJ1-5; TRBD1 is a possible D gene (6 bases). V was shortened by 6 bases and J by 0 bases, with 12 bases between the two germline ends. Germline values: CDR1 MDHEN, CDR2 SYDVKM. This CDR3 region has 15 residues.

This clonotype appeared many times. This chain links TRBV12-3 or TRBV12-4 with TRBJ2-2; D is unclear. The CDR3 loop spans 14 amino acids. Trimming left V 6 bases short and J 1 base short, with 9 bases between. CDR3 sequence: CASSIAQNTGELFF. The CDR3 DNA follows: TGTGCCAGCAGCATAGCACAGAACACCGGGGAGCTGTTTTTT.

This clonotype was detected many times. V gene TRBV4-2 combines with J gene TRBJ2-2, with 8 nucleotides matching TRBD2. The V and J ends lost 4 bases and 0 bases, in that order; junction bases with no gene match: 7. The CDR3 consists of 17 residues. CDR1 is LGHNA, CDR2 YNFKEQ, per germline. The CDR3, as DNA: TGTGCCAGCAGCCCATCGTTTAGCGGGACGAACACCGGGGAGCTGTTTTTT. It specifies CASSPSFSGTNTGELFF.

This clonotype was seen a handful of times. The chain links TRBV20-1 to TRBJ2-5; D unresolved. CDR1 is DFQATT, CDR2 SNEGSKA, per germline (reference sequence). V lost 1 base, J lost 3 bases, and 9 bases lay in between. The CDR3 contains 13 residues. The CDR3 region is CSARVTAEETQYF. CDR3 nucleotides: TGCAGTGCTAGAGTAACGGCGGAAGAGACCCAGTACTTC.

Only a few counts were recorded for this clonotype. The chain carries TRBV7-2 and TRBJ2-4, with unresolved D. The CDR3 contains 14 residues. Per the germline V gene, CDR1 is SGHTA and CDR2 is FQGNSA. Deletions cut 4 bases from V and 11 bases from J, with 18 bases between. CDR3: CASSSGAWDRVQYF. CDR3 nucleotide sequence: TGTGCCAGCAGCTCCGGTGCCTGGGATAGGGTTCAGTACTTC.

This clonotype was recorded a few times. The chain couples TRBV12-3 or TRBV12-4 to TRBJ1-1, with D tentatively TRBD1 (6 bases). The CDR3 contains 12 residues. Deletions cut 5 bases from V and 4 bases from J, with 8 bases between. Written as DNA, the CDR3 is TGTGCCAGCAGTACAGGGTCCACTGAAGCTTTCTTT. Translated, it gives CASSTGSTEAFF.

This chain connects TRBV19 to TRBJ2-7; 10 positions match TRBD1. The CDR3 covers 16 residues. The germline V gene encodes CDR1 LNHDA and CDR2 SQIVND (reference sequence). V lost 3 bases to trimming and J lost 3 bases; unmatched junction nucleotides: 8. The CDR3 reads CASSIGTGETDYEQYF. CDR3 coding DNA: TGTGCCAGTAGTATCGGGACAGGGGAGACCGACTACGAGCAGTACTTC.

The V gene is TRBV19, the J gene TRBJ2-3; either TRBD1 or TRBD2 may fit D (5 bases each). The CDR3 totals 20 residues. CDR1 and CDR2 (germline): LNHDA, SQIVND (reference sequence). Trimming shortened V by 4 bases and J by 1 base, and 27 bases separated the two germline ends. DNA for the CDR3: TGTGCCAGTAGTAACTACCTCGGGGCTAAAGTTGGCGGCGGCACAGATACGCAGTATTTT. This encodes CASSNYLGAKVGGGTDTQYF.

This rearrangement joins TRBV4-1 to TRBJ1-4; no definite D call. The V end lost 0 bases, the J end lost 5 bases, and 13 bases lay between the germline ends. This CDR3 is built from 16 residues. Germline V gene lookup returns CDR1 MGHRA and CDR2 YSYEKL. The CDR3 loop is CASSQDIGRLNEKLFF. The DNA of the CDR3 is TGCGCCAGCAGCCAAGATATCGGCAGGTTGAATGAAAAACTGTTTTTT.

The V call is TRBV10-3, the J call TRBJ2-4, with D possibly being TRBD1 or TRBD2 (5 bases each). Germline CDR1 reads ENHRY; CDR2 reads SYGVKD. The germline V and J ends were trimmed by 0 bases and 3 bases, with 9 bases remaining between them. CDR3 length: 15 residues. The CDR3 DNA sequence: TGTGCCATCAGTGAGTCGAGGGACGGCAAAAACATTCAGTACTTC. Encoded protein: CAISESRDGKNIQYF.

The rearrangement uses TRBV7-2 and TRBJ1-5; a weak D match, TRBD1 (5 bases). Germline V lookup: CDR1 SGHTA, CDR2 FQGNSA. This CDR3 has 12 residues. With 4 bases removed from V and 8 bases from J, the gap between germline ends came to 9 bases. The CDR3 loop reads CASSWAGKPQHF. The CDR3 bases are TGTGCCAGCAGCTGGGCAGGGAAGCCCCAGCATTTT.

The chain is built from TRBV7-2 and TRBJ2-7; D gene uncertain. Germline lookup yields CDR1 SGHTA and CDR2 FQGNSA. This CDR3 spans 15 amino acids. V lost 3 bases and J 3 bases, leaving 15 bases between the germline ends. The CDR3 DNA is TGTGCCAGCAGCTTTTCCTACTGGCCCAACTACGAGCAGTACTTC. Translated, it gives CASSFSYWPNYEQYF.